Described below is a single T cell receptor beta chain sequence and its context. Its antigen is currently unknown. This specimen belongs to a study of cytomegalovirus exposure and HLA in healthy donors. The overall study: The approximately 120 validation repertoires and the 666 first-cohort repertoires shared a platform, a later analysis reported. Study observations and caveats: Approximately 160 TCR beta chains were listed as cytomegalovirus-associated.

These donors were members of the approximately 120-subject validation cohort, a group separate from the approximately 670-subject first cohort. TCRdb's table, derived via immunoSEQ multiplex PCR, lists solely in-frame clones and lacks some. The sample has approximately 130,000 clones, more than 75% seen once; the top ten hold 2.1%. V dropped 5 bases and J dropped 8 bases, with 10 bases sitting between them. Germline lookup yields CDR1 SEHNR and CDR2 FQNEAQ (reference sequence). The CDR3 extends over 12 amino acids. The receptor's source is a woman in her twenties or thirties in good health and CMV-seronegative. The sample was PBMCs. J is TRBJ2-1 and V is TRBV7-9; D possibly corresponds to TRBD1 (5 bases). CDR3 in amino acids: CASSTDSDEQFF. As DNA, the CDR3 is TGTGCCAGCAGCACAGACAGTGATGAGCAGTTCTTC.